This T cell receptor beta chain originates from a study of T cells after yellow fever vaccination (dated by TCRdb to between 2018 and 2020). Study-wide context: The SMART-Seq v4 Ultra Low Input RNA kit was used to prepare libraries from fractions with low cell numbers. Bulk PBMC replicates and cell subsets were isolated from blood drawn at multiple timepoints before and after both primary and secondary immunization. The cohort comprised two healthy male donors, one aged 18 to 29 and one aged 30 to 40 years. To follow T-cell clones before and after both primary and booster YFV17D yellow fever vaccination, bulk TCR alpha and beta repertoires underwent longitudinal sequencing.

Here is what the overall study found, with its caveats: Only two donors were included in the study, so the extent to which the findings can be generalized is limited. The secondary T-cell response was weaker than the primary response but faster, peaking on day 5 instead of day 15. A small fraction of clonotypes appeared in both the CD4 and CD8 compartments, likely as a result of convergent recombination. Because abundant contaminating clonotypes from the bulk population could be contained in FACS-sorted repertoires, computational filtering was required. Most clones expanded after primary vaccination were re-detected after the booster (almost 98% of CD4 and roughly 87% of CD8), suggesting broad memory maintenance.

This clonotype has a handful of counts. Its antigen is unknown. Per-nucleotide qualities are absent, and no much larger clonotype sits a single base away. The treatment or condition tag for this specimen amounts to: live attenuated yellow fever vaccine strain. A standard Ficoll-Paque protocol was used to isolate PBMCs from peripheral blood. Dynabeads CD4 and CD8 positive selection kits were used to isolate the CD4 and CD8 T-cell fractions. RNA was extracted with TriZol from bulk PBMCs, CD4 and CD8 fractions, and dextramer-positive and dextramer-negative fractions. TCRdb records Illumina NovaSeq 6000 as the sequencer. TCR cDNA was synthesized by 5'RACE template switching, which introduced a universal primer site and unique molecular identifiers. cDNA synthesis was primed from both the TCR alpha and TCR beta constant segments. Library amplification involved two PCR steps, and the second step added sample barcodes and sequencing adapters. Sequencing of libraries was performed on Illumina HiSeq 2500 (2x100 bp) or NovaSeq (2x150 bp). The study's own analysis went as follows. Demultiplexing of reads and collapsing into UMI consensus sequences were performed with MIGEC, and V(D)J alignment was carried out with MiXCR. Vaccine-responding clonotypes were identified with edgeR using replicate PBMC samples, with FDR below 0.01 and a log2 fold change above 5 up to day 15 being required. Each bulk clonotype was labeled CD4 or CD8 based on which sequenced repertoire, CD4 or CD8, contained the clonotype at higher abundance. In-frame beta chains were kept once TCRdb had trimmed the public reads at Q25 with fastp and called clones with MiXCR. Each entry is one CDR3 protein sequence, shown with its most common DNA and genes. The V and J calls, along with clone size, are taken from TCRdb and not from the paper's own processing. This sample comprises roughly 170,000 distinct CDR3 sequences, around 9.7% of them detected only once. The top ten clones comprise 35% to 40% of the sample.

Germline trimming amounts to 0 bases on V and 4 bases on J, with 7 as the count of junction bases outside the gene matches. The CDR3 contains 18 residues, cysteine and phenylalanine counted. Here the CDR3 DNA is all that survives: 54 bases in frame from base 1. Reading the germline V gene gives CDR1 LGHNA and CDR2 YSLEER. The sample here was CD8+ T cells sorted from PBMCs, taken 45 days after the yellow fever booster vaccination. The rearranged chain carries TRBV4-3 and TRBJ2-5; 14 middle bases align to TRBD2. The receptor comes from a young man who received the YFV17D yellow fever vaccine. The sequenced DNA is TGCGCCAGCAGCCAAGATCTGGCCGGGACTAGCGGGGGAGAGACCCAGTACTTC. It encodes CASSQDLAGTSGGETQYF.